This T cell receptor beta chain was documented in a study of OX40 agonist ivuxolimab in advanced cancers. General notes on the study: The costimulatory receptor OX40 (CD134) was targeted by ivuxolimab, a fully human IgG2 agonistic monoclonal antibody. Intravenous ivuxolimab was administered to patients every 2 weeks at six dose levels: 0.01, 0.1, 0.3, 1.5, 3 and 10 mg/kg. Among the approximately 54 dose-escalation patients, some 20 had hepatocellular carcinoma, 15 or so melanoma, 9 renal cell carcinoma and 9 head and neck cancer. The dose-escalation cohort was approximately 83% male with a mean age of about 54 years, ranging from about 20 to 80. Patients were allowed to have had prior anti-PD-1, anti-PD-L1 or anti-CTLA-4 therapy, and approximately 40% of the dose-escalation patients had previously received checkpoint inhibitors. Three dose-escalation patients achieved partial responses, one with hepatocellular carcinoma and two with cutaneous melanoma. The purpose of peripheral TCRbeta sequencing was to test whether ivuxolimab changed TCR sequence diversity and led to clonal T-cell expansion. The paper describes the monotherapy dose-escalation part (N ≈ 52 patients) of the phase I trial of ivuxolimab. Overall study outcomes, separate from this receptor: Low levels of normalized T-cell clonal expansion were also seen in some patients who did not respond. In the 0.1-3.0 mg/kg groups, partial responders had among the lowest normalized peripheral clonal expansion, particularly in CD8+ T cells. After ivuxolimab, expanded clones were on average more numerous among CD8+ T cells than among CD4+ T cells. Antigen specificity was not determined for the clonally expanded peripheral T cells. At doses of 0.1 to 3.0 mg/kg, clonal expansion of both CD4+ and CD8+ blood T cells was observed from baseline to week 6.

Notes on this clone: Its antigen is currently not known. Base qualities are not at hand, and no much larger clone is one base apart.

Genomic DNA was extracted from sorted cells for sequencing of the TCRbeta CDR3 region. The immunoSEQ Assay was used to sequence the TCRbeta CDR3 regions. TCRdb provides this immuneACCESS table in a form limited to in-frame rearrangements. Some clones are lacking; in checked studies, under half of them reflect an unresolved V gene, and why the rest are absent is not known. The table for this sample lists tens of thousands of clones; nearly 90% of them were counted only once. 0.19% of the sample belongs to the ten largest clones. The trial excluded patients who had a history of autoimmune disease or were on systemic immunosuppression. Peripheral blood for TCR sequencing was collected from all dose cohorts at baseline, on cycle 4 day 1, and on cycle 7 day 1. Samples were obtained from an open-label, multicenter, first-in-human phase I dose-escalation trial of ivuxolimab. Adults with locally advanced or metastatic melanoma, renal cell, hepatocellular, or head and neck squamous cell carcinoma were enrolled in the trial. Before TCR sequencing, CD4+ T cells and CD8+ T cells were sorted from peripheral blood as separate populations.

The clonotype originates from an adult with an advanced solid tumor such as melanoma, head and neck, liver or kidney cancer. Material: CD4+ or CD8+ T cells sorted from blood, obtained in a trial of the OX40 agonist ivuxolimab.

Here the CDR3 is given as CASSRQGTPGTQYF. The bases read TGTGCCAGCAGCCGACAGGGAACCCCTGGGACCCAGTACTTC. The chain links TRBV7-2 with TRBJ2-5, with TRBD1 matching 7 junction bases. The CDR3 runs 14 residues from the cysteine to the phenylalanine. Of the read, only the CDR3 DNA is kept; its 42 bases are in frame from base 1. CDR1 and CDR2 are read off the germline V gene as SGHTA and FQGNSA. Compared with germline, V lacks 5 bases and J lacks 7 bases; bases without a gene match: 10.